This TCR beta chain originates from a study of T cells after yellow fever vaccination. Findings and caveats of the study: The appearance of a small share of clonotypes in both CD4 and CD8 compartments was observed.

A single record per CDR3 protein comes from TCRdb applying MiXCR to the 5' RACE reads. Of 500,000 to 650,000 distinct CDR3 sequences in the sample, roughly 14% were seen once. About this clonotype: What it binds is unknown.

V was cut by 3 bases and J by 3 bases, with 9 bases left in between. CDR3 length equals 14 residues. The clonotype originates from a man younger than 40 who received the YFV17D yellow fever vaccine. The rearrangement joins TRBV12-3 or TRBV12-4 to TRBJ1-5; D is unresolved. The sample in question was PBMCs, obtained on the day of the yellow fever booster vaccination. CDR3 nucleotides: TGTGCCAGCAGTTTTAAGGCGGCCAATCAGCCCCAGCATTTT. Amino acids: CASSFKAANQPQHF.